These 10 T cell receptor beta chains came from one sample sequenced in a study of sequential checkpoint blockade in melanoma. Treatment in this sample: randomized to nivolumab then ipilimumab (arm A) or the reverse (arm B). The assay was immunoSEQ multiplex PCR, and TCRdb's table has in-frame clones only and misses some. The repertoire holds 3,000 or so clones, around 19% seen once, with about 9.8% in the top ten. Material: tumor tissue (inferred from file names), obtained from a patient given nivolumab and ipilimumab in sequence. The receptors originated from a human donor with melanoma.

In this sample, this clone is medium-sized. The chain recombines TRBV11-3 with TRBJ1-1; D is perhaps TRBD1 (5 bases). V lost 2 bases and J 1 base, leaving 8 bases between the germline ends. The CDR3 covers 14 residues. Per germline, CDR1 SGHNT and CDR2 YENEEA. This CDR3 is CASSLTTGNTEAFF. CDR3 coding DNA: TGTGCCAGCAGCTTAACCACAGGGAACACTGAAGCTTTCTTT. Full variable domain (rest looked up from reference TRBV11-3 and TRBJ1-1): EAGVVQSPRYKIIEKKQPVAFWCNPISGHNTLYWYLQNLGQGPELLIRYENEEAVDDSQLPKDRFSAERLKGVDSTLKIQPAELGDSAVYLCASSLTTGNTEAFFGQGTRLTVV.

A few counts support this clone. The chain uses TRBV6-8 and TRBJ1-5, with TRBD1 matching over 10 bases. The germline gives CDR1 MNHGY, CDR2 SAAAGT. V trimming: 5 bases; J trimming: 7 bases; junction bases outside the gene matches: 5. This CDR3 spans 14 amino acids. The CDR3, as DNA: TGTGCCAGCAGTCTGACAGGGGGCAGGCAGCCCCAGCATTTT. It translates to CASSLTGGRQPQHF.

In this sample, this clone turned up many times. The genes are TRBV11-3 and TRBJ1-5; 8 nucleotides align to TRBD1. The germline V gene encodes CDR1 SGHNT and CDR2 YENEEA. There are 14 residues in the CDR3. Trimming cost V 5 bases and J 7 bases; bases outside gene matches: 7. The CDR3 protein is CASSLGQGGQPQHF. CDR3 coding DNA: TGTGCCAGCAGCCTCGGACAGGGCGGACAGCCCCAGCATTTT.

The chain carries TRBV15 and TRBJ1-5; the match to TRBD1 covers 7 bases. The V gene's germline CDR1 is LNHNV and CDR2 YYDKDF (reference sequence). Trimming cost V 0 bases and J 7 bases; bases outside gene matches: 6. The CDR3 runs 15 residues. CDR3 loop: CATSRDRQGWQPQHF. The CDR3, as DNA: TGTGCCACCAGCAGAGATCGACAGGGATGGCAGCCCCAGCATTTT.

This chain joins TRBV19 and TRBJ2-3; 9 bases agree with TRBD1. After removal of 5 bases from V and 0 bases from J, the junction contained 12 bases not matched to a gene. The CDR3 covers 18 residues. The germline CDR1 and CDR2 sequences are LNHDA and SQIVND (reference sequence). CDR3 in DNA: TGTGCCAGTAGTTCAAACCCGGACAGGGGACCTAGCACAGATACGCAGTATTTT. As protein: CASSSNPDRGPSTDTQYF.

In this sample, this clone is medium-sized (0.01 to 0.1%). The J gene is TRBJ1-1, the V gene TRBV11-3; D is perhaps TRBD1 (5 bases). The CDR3 length is 15 residues. V shed 1 base and J shed 0 bases, with 9 bases lying between them. Germline lookup yields CDR1 SGHNT and CDR2 YENEEA. This CDR3 is CASSLVGGVNTEAFF. In DNA form, the CDR3 reads TGTGCCAGCAGCTTAGTCGGGGGTGTGAACACTGAAGCTTTCTTT.

The gene calls are TRBV30 and TRBJ2-7, with 8 bases matching TRBD1. Trimming removed 1 base from V and 1 base from J; junction bases left unmatched: 9. The CDR3 is 16 residues long. Germline V gives CDR1 GTSNPN, CDR2 SVGIG (reference sequence). The CDR3 loop reads CAWSGPSRTGSYEQYF. CDR3 DNA sequence: TGTGCCTGGAGTGGCCCCAGTAGGACAGGGTCCTACGAGCAGTACTTC.

The V and J genes are TRBV19 and TRBJ2-4, with 7 bases aligning to TRBD1. V trimming: 4 bases; J trimming: 3 bases; junction bases outside the gene matches: 3. CDR1 LNHDA and CDR2 SQIVND come from the germline V gene (reference sequence). CDR3 length: 14 residues. This CDR3 reads CASSTAGGKNIQYF. The CDR3 DNA reads as TGTGCCAGTAGTACGGCAGGGGGCAAAAACATTCAGTACTTC.

This sequence joins TRBV19 and TRBJ1-2; 11 bases fit TRBD1. Trimming took 1 base from V and 4 from J; bases not matched to a gene: 2. Looked up from germline, CDR1 is LNHDA and CDR2 is SQIVND (reference sequence). This CDR3 has 15 residues. DNA of the CDR3: TGTGCCAGTAGTATAGGAGGGACAGGGGGCTATGGCTACACCTTC. Its protein is CASSIGGTGGYGYTF.

The chain uses TRBV28 and TRBJ1-6, with D perhaps matching TRBD1 (5 bases). The CDR3 runs to 16 residues. Germline lookup yields CDR1 MDHEN and CDR2 SYDVKM. Deletions cut 7 bases from V and 6 bases from J, with 19 bases between. The CDR3 region is CASTASGGRGNSPLHF. DNA for the CDR3: TGTGCCAGCACGGCGAGCGGCGGAAGGGGTAATTCACCCCTCCACTTT.